Below, 25 T cell receptor beta chains from the same sample are listed, as sequenced in a study of cytomegalovirus exposure and HLA in healthy donors. With 60 Vbeta and 13 Jbeta primers, the PCR was carried out. Produced via immunoSEQ multiplex PCR; TCRdb's table is partial and in-frame only. This sample has fewer than 200,000 clones, with 68% found just once. The sequencing sample was made of PBMCs. These receptors were collected from a woman aged 40 to 49 in good health and CMV-seropositive.

The CDR3: CASSLSPRGQDTQYF. CDR3 coding DNA: TGTGCCAGCAGCTTATCCCCCAGGGGGCAGGATACGCAGTATTTT. This chain uses TRBV7-9 with TRBJ2-3; 8 nucleotides line up with TRBD1. Trimming took 2 bases from V and 6 from J; bases not matched to a gene: 7. Germline V gives CDR1 SEHNR, CDR2 FQNEAQ (reference sequence). The CDR3 consists of 15 residues.

This chain joins TRBV7-2 and TRBJ2-5; D gene unclear. The CDR3 covers 14 residues. Trimming stripped 1 base from V and 1 base from J, with 7 bases between. Germline assignment: CDR1 SGHTA and CDR2 FQGNSA. CDR3 region: CASSLVVTQETQYF. CDR3 bases: TGTGCCAGCAGCTTAGTAGTCACCCAAGAGACCCAGTACTTC. Full variable domain (missing parts from reference TRBV7-2 and TRBJ2-5): GAGVSQSPSNKVTEKGKDVELRCDPISGHTALYWYRQSLGQGLEFLIYFQGNSAPDKSGLPSDRFSAERTGGSVSTLTIQRTQQEDSAVYLCASSLVVTQETQYFGPGTRLLVL.

V gene TRBV6-1 combines with J gene TRBJ2-3; 8 bases line up with TRBD2. Germline lookup yields CDR1 MNHNS and CDR2 SASEGT. With V trimmed by 4 bases and J by 0 bases, 9 bases remained unmatched. This CDR3 spans 17 amino acids. The CDR3 coding sequence is TGTGCCAGCAGTGCGGAGGTACTAGCGGCTAGCACAGATACGCAGTATTTT. Its translation: CASSAEVLAASTDTQYF.

This clone has only one observation. The genes are TRBV18 and TRBJ1-2; D gene ambiguous. V was shortened by 0 bases and J by 8 bases, with 10 bases between the two germline ends. Germline V CDR1 and CDR2: KGHSH, LQKENI. The CDR3 has 13 residues. CDR3 region: CASSPPAGEGYTF. CDR3 bases: TGTGCCAGCTCACCACCGGCCGGGGAAGGCTACACCTTC.

The rearrangement links TRBV4-3 to TRBJ1-5; D unresolved. V lost 0 bases to trimming and J lost 0 bases, with 6 bases between them. The CDR3 sequence is 15 residues long. The V gene's germline CDR1 is LGHNA and CDR2 YSLEER. CDR3 sequence: CASSQDISSNQPQHF. The CDR3 DNA is TGCGCCAGCAGCCAAGATATCAGTAGCAATCAGCCCCAGCATTTT.

This chain joins TRBV9 and TRBJ2-7, with D maybe TRBD2 (5 bases). Germline V CDR1 and CDR2: SGDLS, YYNGEE. V was trimmed by 4 bases and J by 0 bases, leaving 11 bases between them. The CDR3 totals 14 residues. The chain's CDR3 is CASSPRTFSYEQYF. The DNA of the CDR3 is TGTGCCAGCAGCCCCCGGACTTTCTCCTACGAGCAGTACTTC.

The chain recombines TRBV19 with TRBJ2-7; the D is unclear. The CDR3 sequence is 14 residues long. The germline V gene encodes CDR1 LNHDA and CDR2 SQIVND (reference sequence). The V end lost 1 base, the J end lost 2 bases, and 9 bases lay between the germline ends. CDR3 residues: CASSIAGLPYEQYF. DNA of the CDR3: TGTGCCAGTAGTATAGCCGGTTTACCCTACGAGCAGTACTTC.

This sequence joins TRBV4-2 and TRBJ1-4; no clear D gene. The V and J ends lost 1 base and 0 bases respectively, with 6 bases between them. CDR1 and CDR2 from the germline V gene are LGHNA and YNFKEQ. The CDR3 is made up of 15 amino acids. This CDR3 is CASSQGTTTNEKLFF. CDR3 in DNA: TGTGCCAGCAGCCAAGGTACAACAACTAATGAAAAACTGTTTTTT.

The chain is built from TRBV19 and TRBJ1-3, with 7 bases that match TRBD1. V shed 4 bases and J 4 bases; nucleotides not matched to a gene: 10. The CDR3 is 16 residues long. Germline-derived CDR1 and CDR2 are LNHDA and SQIVND (reference sequence). CDR3 in amino acids: CASSTRQGERGNTIYF. In DNA form, the CDR3 reads TGTGCCAGTAGTACCCGACAGGGAGAACGCGGAAACACCATATATTTT.

This clone was detected once. The chain couples TRBV4-1 to TRBJ2-2; 13 nucleotides agree with TRBD2. V gave up 2 bases and J gave up 6 bases; unmatched junction bases: 6. Germline V CDR1 and CDR2: MGHRA, YSYEKL. The CDR3 sequence is 17 residues long. CDR3 in amino acids: CASSQQLAGGPSGELFF. Here the CDR3 DNA reads TGCGCCAGCAGCCAACAACTAGCGGGGGGGCCCTCCGGGGAGCTGTTTTTT.

This chain connects TRBV19 to TRBJ1-2, with TRBD1 matching 9 bases. The ends lost 3 bases at V and 3 bases at J; junction bases unmatched: 5. This CDR3 is built from 15 residues. CDR1 is LNHDA, CDR2 SQIVND, per germline (reference sequence). The CDR3 DNA sequence: TGTGCCAGTAGTATGAGACAGGGGGTGGACTATGGCTACACCTTC. As protein: CASSMRQGVDYGYTF.

This chain connects TRBV7-2 to TRBJ2-7; 7 bases align to TRBD1. This CDR3 comprises 14 residues. In germline, CDR1 is SGHTA, CDR2 FQGNSA. The trim removed 5 bases at V and 2 bases at J, leaving 6 bases unmatched. CDR3 sequence reads: CASSRQGYPYEQYF. The CDR3 nucleotides read TGTGCCAGCAGCAGACAGGGCTACCCCTACGAGCAGTACTTC.

As for this clone: At the DNA level, this CDR3 is encoded by other sequences in the same sample as well. The V gene is TRBV7-2, the J gene TRBJ2-7; the match to TRBD2 covers 11 bases. The CDR3 length is 15 residues. J gave up 2 bases and V 1 base, and 1 base lay outside the gene matches. Germline CDR1 reads SGHTA; CDR2 reads FQGNSA. The CDR3 region is CASSLGLAGTYEQYF. CDR3 coding DNA: TGTGCCAGCAGCTTAGGACTAGCGGGAACCTACGAGCAGTACTTC.

This chain connects TRBV5-1 to TRBJ2-7; 8 bases are a match to TRBD1. V lost 3 bases, J lost 4 bases, and 6 bases stayed unmatched. Per germline, CDR1 SGHRS and CDR2 YFSETQ. CDR3 length: 14 amino acids. The CDR3 loop is CASSSVTGDYEQYF. DNA for the CDR3: TGCGCCAGCAGCTCGGTGACAGGGGATTACGAGCAGTACTTC.

In its sample, this clone was seen a few times. In DNA, the CDR3 is TGTGCCAGCAGCCAAGATGGCCGACTCGAGCAGTACTTC. Protein: CASSQDGRLEQYF. This chain uses TRBV4-2 with TRBJ2-7; the D is unclear. The CDR3 sequence is 13 residues long. CDR1 is LGHNA, CDR2 YNFKEQ, per germline. Trimming removed 0 bases at V and 6 bases at J, with 9 bases between.

V usage is TRBV7-8 and J usage is TRBJ2-1, with TRBD1 as a possible D gene (5 bases). The ends were cut back, 5 bases at V and 5 bases at J, with 13 bases in the middle. Per germline, CDR1 SGHVS and CDR2 FQNEAQ. The CDR3 extends over 14 amino acids. CDR3 amino acids: CASSPRETDNEQFF. The CDR3 nucleotides are TGTGCCAGCAGCCCCAGAGAGACAGACAATGAGCAGTTCTTC.

The V call is TRBV19, the J call TRBJ1-1, with 8 bases matching TRBD1. The CDR3 totals 15 residues. The trim removed 6 bases at V and 6 bases at J, leaving 12 bases unmatched. Germline-derived CDR1 and CDR2 are LNHDA and SQIVND (reference sequence). Here the CDR3 DNA reads TGTGCCAGTAGCTTTATCAGGGGGCAGGTCCCTGAAGCTTTCTTT. The encoded protein is CASSFIRGQVPEAFF.

This chain connects TRBV7-6 to TRBJ2-7; 11 positions match TRBD2. The CDR3 sequence is 15 residues long. CDR1 is SGHVS, CDR2 FNYEAQ, per germline. The J segment lost 3 bases and the V segment lost 6 bases, leaving 7 bases of the junction unmatched. This CDR3 reads CASSFTSGGGYEQYF. CDR3 DNA: TGTGCCAGCAGTTTCACTAGCGGGGGAGGCTACGAGCAGTACTTC. Based on the CDR3 plus reference TRBV7-6 and TRBJ2-7, the full variable domain is GAGVSQSPRYKVTKRGQDVALRCDPISGHVSLYWYRQALGQGPEFLTYFNYEAQQDKSGLPNDRFSAERPEGSISTLTIQRTEQRDSAMYRCASSFTSGGGYEQYFGPGTRLTVT.

The CDR3 coding sequence is TGCGCCAGCAGTCCTGGGGACAGTGGAAACACCATATATTTT. Encoded protein: CASSPGDSGNTIYF. The chain combines TRBV5-1 with TRBJ1-3; 7 bases are a match to TRBD1. Germline V gene lookup returns CDR1 SGHRS and CDR2 YFSETQ. After removal of 5 bases from V and 3 bases from J, the junction contained 5 bases not matched to a gene. This CDR3 contains 14 residues.

The chain's CDR3 is CASSDWDRGRRTQYF. The DNA for the CDR3 is TGTGCCAGCAGTGATTGGGACAGGGGAAGGCGTACGCAGTATTTT. The chain links TRBV2 to TRBJ2-3, with 10 positions matching TRBD1. Germline V lookup: CDR1 SNHLY, CDR2 FYNNEI. The CDR3 runs 15 residues. V gave up 3 bases and J gave up 8 bases; unmatched junction bases: 8.

V usage is TRBV6-1 and J usage is TRBJ1-4; TRBD1 matches at 8 bases. The CDR3 contains 13 residues. V trimming: 6 bases; J trimming: 8 bases; junction bases outside the gene matches: 5. CDR1 and CDR2 from the germline V gene are MNHNS and SASEGT. CDR3 loop: CASRRGQDEKLFF. DNA of the CDR3: TGTGCCAGCAGAAGGGGACAGGACGAAAAACTGTTTTTT.

The chain links TRBV25-1 to TRBJ2-3, with TRBD1 as a possible D gene (6 bases). Germline loops: CDR1 MGHDK, CDR2 SYGVNS. V gave up 3 bases and J gave up 4 bases, with 20 bases separating them. This CDR3 is 17 amino acids long. CDR3 nucleotides: TGTGCCAGCAGTGATCTGATGGACAGAAGTCGTCCAGATACGCAGTATTTT. Its translation is CASSDLMDRSRPDTQYF.

The genes are TRBV5-1 and TRBJ2-5, with TRBD2 matching over 8 bases. The CDR3 sequence is 15 residues long. J lost 4 bases, V lost 2 bases, and 7 bases had no gene match. Germline-derived CDR1 and CDR2 are SGHRS and YFSETQ. The CDR3 nucleotides are TGCGCCAGCAGCTTTCCCGGCGGGGGGCGAGAGACCCAGTACTTC. The encoded protein is CASSFPGGGRETQYF.

The V call is TRBV23-1, the J call TRBJ2-1; 8 positions match TRBD2. TRBV23-1 is an ORF for which the function is uncertain. The ends lost 3 bases at V and 12 bases at J; junction bases unmatched: 7. This CDR3 spans 13 amino acids. The CDR3 region is CASSHGAGVVQFF. For the CDR3, the DNA is TGCGCCAGCAGTCATGGAGCGGGAGTCGTGCAGTTCTTC.

This clone was detected a few times. V gene TRBV6-5 combines with J gene TRBJ2-2, with TRBD1 identical over 8 bases. Per the germline V gene, CDR1 is MNHEY and CDR2 is SVGAGI. V lost 10 bases to trimming and J lost 6 bases; unmatched junction nucleotides: 13. CDR3 length equals 15 residues. The CDR3 here is CAIKWRGQDAGELFF. CDR3 DNA sequence: TGTGCCATCAAATGGAGGGGACAGGACGCCGGGGAGCTGTTTTTT.